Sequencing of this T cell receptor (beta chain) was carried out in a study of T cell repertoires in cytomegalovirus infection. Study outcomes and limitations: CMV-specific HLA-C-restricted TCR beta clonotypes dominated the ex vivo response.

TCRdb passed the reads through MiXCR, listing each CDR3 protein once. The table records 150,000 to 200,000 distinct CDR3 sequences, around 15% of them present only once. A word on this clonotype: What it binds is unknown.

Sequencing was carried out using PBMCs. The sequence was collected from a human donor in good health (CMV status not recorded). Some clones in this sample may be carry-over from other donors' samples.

CDR3 sequence reads: CSARRTLTSYEQYF. The DNA for the CDR3 is TGCAGTGCTAGACGGACCCTTACCTCCTACGAGCAGTACTTC. The chain joins TRBV20-1 to TRBJ2-7; D unresolved. The CDR3 is 14 residues long. Trimming removed 2 bases from V and 0 bases from J, with 11 bases in between. The germline V gene encodes CDR1 DFQATT and CDR2 SNEGSKA (reference sequence).